The 8 T cell receptor beta chains presented below share a single source sample, sequenced in a study of blood T cell repertoires in COVID-19. Generated by immunoSEQ multiplex PCR, the TCRdb table keeps only in-frame clones and is missing some. The data hold some 250,000 clones, with around 87% observed a single time. Sequences were obtained from peripheral blood. The receptors were sampled from a woman under 40 who had recovered from COVID-19.

V gene TRBV27 combines with J gene TRBJ2-1, with D perhaps matching TRBD2 (5 bases). The germline V gene encodes CDR1 MNHEY and CDR2 SMNVEV (reference sequence). V was cut by 2 bases and J by 10 bases, with 15 bases left in between. There are 14 residues in the CDR3. The CDR3 DNA follows: TGTGCCAGCAGTTTAGGAGCGAGGGCAGTGGAGCAGTTCTTC. Protein sequence: CASSLGARAVEQFF.

V gene TRBV5-6 combines with J gene TRBJ2-7, with 7 bases fitting TRBD2. Germline CDR1 reads SGHDT; CDR2 reads YYEEEE. The CDR3 covers 13 residues. Germline trimming cut 4 bases from V and 2 bases from J; bases unmatched to any gene: 3. The CDR3 is CASSGRDAYEQYF. The DNA of the CDR3 is TGTGCCAGCAGCGGGAGGGACGCCTACGAGCAGTACTTC.

V gene TRBV5-1 combines with J gene TRBJ2-5; D remains unclear. V was shortened by 1 base and J by 5 bases, with 15 bases between the two germline ends. Germline V gene sequence: CDR1 SGHRS, CDR2 YFSETQ. This CDR3 has 15 amino acids. DNA for the CDR3: TGCGCCAGCAGCTTGACGGGTTTTCGGCAGGAGACCCAGTACTTC. Translating gives CASSLTGFRQETQYF.

This chain connects TRBV5-4 to TRBJ2-5; 8 bases map to TRBD2. This CDR3 region has 14 residues. The junction had 5 bases not matched to a gene; V was cut back by 4 bases and J by 3 bases. CDR1 is SGHNT, CDR2 YYREEE, per germline (reference sequence). Here the CDR3 DNA reads TGTGCCAGCAGCCCCCGGGGGGGCGAAGAGACCCAGTACTTC. Translating gives CASSPRGGEETQYF. The variable domain in full, with the rest retrieved from reference TRBV5-4 and TRBJ2-5, is ETGVTQSPTHLIKTRGQQVTLRCSSQSGHNTVSWYQQALGQGPQFIFQYYREEENGRGNFPPRFSGLQFPNYSSELNVNALELDDSALYLCASSPRGGEETQYFGPGTRLLVL.

The chain uses TRBV4-1 and TRBJ1-6, with D hard to call. Trimming pared 3 bases from V and 6 bases from J, leaving 18 bases between. Germline V gene lookup returns CDR1 MGHRA and CDR2 YSYEKL. The CDR3 sequence is 17 residues long. The CDR3 DNA reads as TGCGCCAGCAGCCAGGAAATTGCGGCAATTCGTAATTCACCCCTCCACTTT. Amino acid sequence: CASSQEIAAIRNSPLHF.

The rearrangement uses TRBV7-9 and TRBJ2-3; 7 bases are a match to TRBD2. In germline, CDR1 is SEHNR, CDR2 FQNEAQ (reference sequence). J was trimmed by 1 base and V by 5 bases; bases with no gene match: 12. The CDR3 extends over 17 amino acids. CDR3 nucleotide sequence: TGTGCCAGCAGCCCTGGGGACTACCCCCCGGGCACAGATACGCAGTATTTT. Amino acids: CASSPGDYPPGTDTQYF.

The CDR3 nucleotides read TGCGCCAGCAGCCCCCTTTCCGTGAGGGCGAACCCCTACGAGCAGTACTTC. Its translation is CASSPLSVRANPYEQYF. The genes are TRBV5-1 and TRBJ2-7; D possibly corresponds to TRBD2 (5 bases). This CDR3 spans 17 amino acids. With 4 bases removed from V and 2 bases from J, the gap between germline ends came to 22 bases. CDR1 is SGHRS and CDR2 is YFSETQ in the germline V gene.

This clone has just one count. The V call is TRBV5-1, the J call TRBJ1-3; D remains unclear. This CDR3 is 14 amino acids long. The germline gives CDR1 SGHRS, CDR2 YFSETQ. V lost 2 bases to trimming and J lost 1 base, with 7 bases between them. The CDR3 spells CASSFSGSGNTIYF. The CDR3 nucleotides read TGCGCCAGCAGCTTCTCAGGTTCTGGAAACACCATATATTTT.